Listed below are T cell receptor beta chains from one sample, sequenced in a study of cytomegalovirus exposure and HLA in healthy donors. Method: immunoSEQ multiplex PCR; TCRdb's copy keeps in-frame clones and lacks some. The sample has roughly 200,000 clones; about 81% are singletons. Specimen: PBMCs. The receptors stem from a woman aged 25 to 39 in good health and CMV-seronegative. CDR3s include the opening cysteine and the closing phenylalanine or tryptophan. Each record gives: V gene, clone size, J gene, D gene, CDR3 DNA, CDR3 protein. D genes are given only for firm matches. Not every row has a clone size; where given, it reads once, few, many or a size class.

v_gene: TRBV4-2
abundance: -
j_gene: TRBJ1-4
d_gene: -
CDR3nt: TGTGCCAGCAGCCAAGTGGGAGCGGCGGAAGAAAAACTGTTTTTT
CDR3aa: CASSQVGAAEEKLFF

v_gene: TRBV10-1
abundance: -
j_gene: TRBJ2-7
d_gene: TRBD1
CDR3nt: TGCGCCAGCAGTGATCATGGGACAGCGACCTACGAGCAGTACTTC
CDR3aa: CASSDHGTATYEQYF

v_gene: TRBV7-9
abundance: -
j_gene: TRBJ1-5
d_gene: -
CDR3nt: TGTGCCAGCAGCTTGTCAAGCAATCAGCCCCAGCATTTT
CDR3aa: CASSLSSNQPQHF

v_gene: TRBV6-1
abundance: once
j_gene: TRBJ1-6
d_gene: -
CDR3nt: TGTGCCAGCAGTGAACGGGAACAACAGGGCCCTCACTTT
CDR3aa: CASSEREQQGPHF

v_gene: TRBV30
abundance: -
j_gene: TRBJ1-5
d_gene: TRBD1
CDR3nt: TGTGCCTGGAGGGGACAGGGGATCGGCAATCAGCCCCAGCATTTT
CDR3aa: CAWRGQGIGNQPQHF

v_gene: TRBV5-1
abundance: -
j_gene: TRBJ1-1
d_gene: TRBD1
CDR3nt: TGCGCCAGCAGATTAGGACAGGGGAGGGCTGAAGCTTTCTTT
CDR3aa: CASRLGQGRAEAFF

v_gene: TRBV19
abundance: -
j_gene: TRBJ2-4
d_gene: -
CDR3nt: TGTGCCAGTAGCCACGTACCGGTTCCCAAAAACATTCAGTACTTC
CDR3aa: CASSHVPVPKNIQYF

v_gene: TRBV30
abundance: -
j_gene: TRBJ2-3
d_gene: -
CDR3nt: TGTGCCTGCCAACAGGGAGAGATCACAGATACGCAGTATTTT
CDR3aa: CACQQGEITDTQYF

v_gene: TRBV4-1
abundance: -
j_gene: TRBJ1-5
d_gene: -
CDR3nt: TGCGCCAGCAGCCAAGTAGGGACTGGCAATCAGCCCCAGCATTTT
CDR3aa: CASSQVGTGNQPQHF

v_gene: TRBV27
abundance: few
j_gene: TRBJ2-7
d_gene: -
CDR3nt: TGTGCCAGCAGTTGGGGCAACGAGCAGTACTTC
CDR3aa: CASSWGNEQYF

v_gene: TRBV5-1
abundance: -
j_gene: TRBJ1-2
d_gene: TRBD1
CDR3nt: TGCGCCAGCAGCTCCGGGACAGGGTCACGAGGCTACACCTTC
CDR3aa: CASSSGTGSRGYTF

v_gene: TRBV19
abundance: once
j_gene: TRBJ2-7
d_gene: TRBD1
CDR3nt: TGTGCCAGTAGTCCCCTGAGTGACAGGGTGCACGAGCAGTACTTC
CDR3aa: CASSPLSDRVHEQYF